Listed below are T cell receptor beta chains from one sample, sequenced in a study of early T cells in non-severe SARS-CoV-2 infection. TCRdb re-derived calls from the 5' RACE reads in MiXCR, one entry per CDR3 protein. The sample yields roughly 40,000 distinct CDR3 sequences, approximately 6.2% seen once. The sample was whole blood, taken at baseline. The source of these receptors is an adult who was a healthcare worker with PCR-confirmed SARS-CoV-2 infection or an uninfected control (not recorded which). The CDR3 runs from the conserved cysteine through the conserved F or W. The D gene is left open where the match is weak. Size values are once, few and many counts, or a class for expanded clones, and some rows have none.

J gene | clone size | D gene | V gene | CDR3 protein | CDR3 DNA
TRBJ1-6 | few | TRBD1 | TRBV7-9 | CASSWDSYNSPLHF | TGTGCCAGCAGCTGGGACAGCTATAATTCACCCCTCCACTTT
TRBJ2-5 | many | TRBD2 | TRBV12-3/TRBV12-4 | CASSFTSGGLETQYF | TGTGCCAGCAGTTTCACTAGCGGGGGTTTGGAGACCCAGTACTTC
TRBJ1-5 | - | - | TRBV2 | CASSERRTREYNQPQHF | TGTGCCAGCAGTGAAAGGAGGACTAGGGAATATAATCAGCCCCAGCATTTT
TRBJ2-3 | - | TRBD2 | TRBV10-2 | CASSESVLAGTTDTQYF | TGCGCCAGCAGTGAGTCGGTACTAGCGGGGACCACAGATACGCAGTATTTT
TRBJ1-1 | many | - | TRBV30 | CAWSRNLNTEAFF | TGTGCCTGGAGTAGGAATTTGAACACTGAAGCTTTCTTT
TRBJ2-4 | many | TRBD1 | TRBV20-1 | CSARHRDRGNIQYF | TGCAGTGCTAGGCACCGGGACAGGGGCAACATTCAGTACTTC
TRBJ2-1 | many | - | TRBV5-4 | CASSSGGQMYNEQFF | TGTGCCAGCAGCTCCGGGGGCCAAATGTACAATGAGCAGTTCTTC
TRBJ2-7 | - | - | TRBV18 | CASSQSLAGADEQYF | TGTGCCAGCTCACAATCCCTTGCGGGGGCCGACGAGCAGTACTTC
TRBJ1-1 | many | - | TRBV29-1 | CSVGGMAEAFF | TGCAGCGTGGGGGGGATGGCTGAAGCTTTCTTT
TRBJ1-2 | many | - | TRBV7-9 | CASSPQGAYGYTF | TGTGCCAGCAGCCCACAGGGTGCCTATGGCTACACCTTC
TRBJ2-7 | many | - | TRBV30 | CAWSPLNSRAQKVGQYF | TGTGCCTGGAGTCCCCTCAACTCCCGGGCCCAAAAAGTCGGGCAGTACTTC
TRBJ2-7 | many | TRBD1 | TRBV7-2 | CASSFYLGQGYEQYF | TGTGCCAGCAGCTTCTACCTTGGACAGGGCTACGAGCAGTACTTC
TRBJ2-5 | many | - | TRBV5-4 | CASSLGGSDQETQYF | TGTGCCAGCAGCTTGGGAGGTAGTGACCAAGAGACCCAGTACTTC
TRBJ1-2 | - | - | TRBV19 | CASSIVFGHLYGYTF | TGTGCCAGTAGTATAGTCTTTGGACACCTCTATGGCTACACCTTC
TRBJ2-5 | - | TRBD2 | TRBV7-9 | CASSLAAGGKETQYF | TGTGCCAGCAGCTTAGCGGCGGGGGGGAAAGAGACCCAGTACTTC
TRBJ2-5 | - | - | TRBV6-1 | CASIRQNQETQYF | TGTGCCAGCATTAGACAGAACCAAGAGACCCAGTACTTC
TRBJ2-1 | few | - | TRBV5-4 | CASSARHLGNEQFF | TGTGCCAGCAGCGCCCGACACCTAGGGAATGAGCAGTTCTTC
TRBJ2-6 | few | - | TRBV7-6 | CASSLAIGIRRGHSGANVLTF | TGTGCCAGCAGCTTAGCGATCGGTATTAGGAGGGGCCACTCTGGGGCCAACGTCCTGACTTTC
TRBJ2-1 | few | - | TRBV30 | CAWSRSLGAYNEQFF | TGTGCCTGGAGTCGCTCGTTGGGGGCCTACAATGAGCAGTTCTTC
TRBJ2-7 | many | - | TRBV7-9 | CASSPSTGEQYF | TGTGCCAGCAGCCCATCGACGGGGGAGCAGTACTTC
TRBJ1-1 | many | - | TRBV20-1 | CSAPPDDPEAFF | TGCAGTGCTCCTCCCGATGACCCTGAAGCTTTCTTT
TRBJ2-3 | many | - | TRBV6-4 | CASSEGPGVTDTQYF | TGTGCCAGCAGTGAGGGGCCGGGGGTCACAGATACGCAGTATTTT
TRBJ2-7 | many | - | TRBV15 | CATSRDGVYEQYF | TGTGCCACCAGCAGAGATGGAGTTTACGAGCAGTACTTC
TRBJ2-4 | - | - | TRBV7-6 | CASSLGQRGAKNIQYF | TGTGCCAGCAGCTTAGGACAGCGAGGGGCCAAAAACATTCAGTACTTC
TRBJ2-1 | many | TRBD1 | TRBV6-2/TRBV6-3 | CASSYLTGGRDEQFF | TGTGCCAGCAGTTACCTGACAGGGGGCAGGGATGAGCAGTTCTTC
TRBJ1-1 | many | - | TRBV5-6 | CASSLTMNTEAFF | TGTGCCAGCAGCTTGACCATGAACACTGAAGCTTTCTTT
TRBJ2-5 | - | - | TRBV7-9 | CASSDPDTLGETQYF | TGTGCCAGCAGCGACCCGGACACTCTAGGAGAGACCCAGTACTTC
TRBJ2-7 | - | TRBD1 | TRBV7-9 | CASSHQGQLSYEQYF | TGTGCCAGCAGCCACCAGGGACAGCTATCCTACGAGCAGTACTTC
TRBJ2-1 | many | TRBD2 | TRBV12-3/TRBV12-4 | CASSRKRGVYNEQFF | TGTGCCAGCAGCAGGAAGCGGGGGGTATACAATGAGCAGTTCTTC
TRBJ2-2 | many | - | TRBV2 | CASRIQQTGELFF | TGTGCCAGCAGGATTCAGCAGACCGGGGAGCTGTTTTTT
TRBJ2-7 | few | TRBD1 | TRBV27 | CASSLYSPDRVLYEQYF | TGTGCCAGCAGTTTATATTCCCCGGACAGGGTGCTGTACGAGCAGTACTTC
TRBJ2-5 | many | - | TRBV12-3/TRBV12-4 | CASSLSPEETQYF | TGTGCCAGCAGTTTATCCCCAGAGGAGACCCAGTACTTC
TRBJ2-7 | few | - | TRBV7-7 | CASSLAERSRSYEQYF | TGTGCCAGCAGCTTAGCGGAGAGATCCAGGTCCTACGAGCAGTACTTC
TRBJ2-1 | many | TRBD2 | TRBV4-3 | CASSPWTSGGSYNEQFF | TGCGCCAGCAGCCCTTGGACTAGCGGGGGGTCCTACAATGAGCAGTTCTTC
TRBJ1-1 | many | - | TRBV5-6 | CASSLGPNTEAFF | TGTGCCAGCAGCTTGGGACCTAACACTGAAGCTTTCTTT
TRBJ2-3 | - | - | TRBV7-8 | CASSLALAGVTQYF | TGTGCCAGCAGCTTAGCGCTAGCAGGGGTTACGCAGTATTTT
TRBJ2-3 | few | - | TRBV21-1 | CASSRKADTQYF | TGTGCCAGCAGCAGGAAGGCAGATACGCAGTATTTT
TRBJ2-2 | many | - | TRBV7-6 | CASAGNTGELFF | TGTGCCAGCGCGGGGAACACCGGGGAGCTGTTTTTT